This entry concerns a single T cell receptor beta chain. What antigen it recognizes has not been identified. No much larger clonotype is one base removed from it; base qualities were not supplied. Per the germline V gene, WSHSY is the CDR1 and SAAADI is the CDR2. The CDR3 sequence holds 16 residues, the cysteine and phenylalanine included. Only CDR3 DNA is held: 48 bases, read in frame from base 1. Trimming accounts for 6 bases at V and 5 bases at J, while the number of junction bases matched to no gene is 13. Participants in the prospective study were enrolled through a virtual design, were aged about 18 to 100 years, and lived in 24 United States geographic areas. Cohort assignment in the prospective study relied on participant-reported clinical history from a screening survey and a study questionnaire. In the prospective study, whole blood, serum and a nasopharyngeal or oropharyngeal swab were collected from each participant by mobile phlebotomists. Over an approximately 2-month period, participants in the prospective study had the option of providing additional blood draws and questionnaires. Before DNA extraction, prospective study blood samples were shipped either frozen or at room temperature.

This sample was included in a study of blood T cell repertoires in COVID-19 (dated by TCRdb to the early 2020s). Some background on the complete study: Samples covering the acute and convalescent phases of COVID-19 were provided by collaborators in the United States, Italy and Spain. Samples were obtained from the ongoing ImmuneRACE study (first 160 participants) and from about 1,300 subjects provided by 6 global collaborators. Where available, HLA class I and class II types were obtained from metadata supplied by the sample provider rather than from assay-based typing. The repertoires were made available in a free public database intended to serve as a resource for research on the immune response to SARS-CoV-2. Nearly every sample came with metadata listing a de-identified subject ID, COVID-19 status, age in years and sex. Deeply sampled blood TCRbeta repertoires from subjects exposed to, actively infected with, or recovered from COVID-19 were included in the dataset. The material from the prospective study consisted of cDNA or gDNA derived from T cells, B-cell-depleted T cells, or PBMCs.

General findings and caveats noted by the study authors: Clinical and demographic metadata were provided uncurated, with the amount varying by source and participant.

TCRbeta CDR3 regions were amplified from genomic DNA using the immunoSEQ Assay, a bias-controlled multiplex PCR. The paper's processing steps were these. Within the assay, amplification of reference gene primers was used to estimate how many nucleated cells each sample contained. To quantify the absolute abundance of each unique TCRbeta CDR3 rearrangement, sequence reads were collapsed and filtered. Productive Simpson clonality was computed per sample as the square root of Simpson's diversity index over productive rearrangements. In TCRdb, the immuneACCESS table is reduced to in-frame sequences with V and J assigned. These tables do not hold every clone; where another copy was compared, an unresolved V gene accounts for under half, and the others remain unexplained. That table is the source of V, J and clone size, and D and trimming were worked out from the DNA. The sample table contains approximately 200,000 clones; only one count was recorded for about four fifths of them. Approximately 1.4% of the sample is held by the ten biggest clonotypes.

Material for sequencing was PBMCs or T cells enriched from blood (not recorded which). The rearrangement combines TRBV10-2 with TRBJ2-1, and TRBD2 matches 7 of the central bases. This receptor was obtained from a woman in her forties with acute COVID-19. CDR3 protein: CASSLLASTGNNEQFF. In nucleotide form, the sequence is TGCGCCAGCAGCTTACTAGCGTCCACGGGAAACAATGAGCAGTTCTTC.